This note documents a single T cell receptor (beta chain) sequence. This specimen belongs to a study of blood T cell repertoires in COVID-19. Study overall: Acute and convalescent COVID-19 samples came from the United States, Italy and Spain.

The CDR3 spans 13 residues. V shed 6 bases, J shed 6 bases, and the junction held 6 bases outside the gene matches. CDR1 is MNHEY and CDR2 is SVGAGI in the germline V gene. Repertoires were generated with immunoSEQ multiplex PCR, while TCRdb's copy carries only in-frame clones and drops some. The profile shows some 180,000 clones, around 83% of them singletons. Those enrolled, adults aged 18 to 89 years, came from 25 or so US areas. The sequence derives from a woman in her 30s who had been exposed to COVID-19. The sequenced sample was PBMCs or T cells enriched from blood (not recorded which). V gene TRBV6-5 combines with J gene TRBJ2-7; 9 bases match TRBD1. CDR3 DNA: TGTGCCAGCAGAAGGGACAGGGCCGGCGAGCAGTACTTC. Residues: CASRRDRAGEQYF.